These 32 T cell receptor beta chains originate from one sample sequenced in a study of cytomegalovirus exposure and HLA in healthy donors. Researchers ran the PCR with 60 Vbeta and 13 Jbeta primers. Sequencing was performed with immunoSEQ multiplex PCR; in TCRdb, only in-frame clones are kept and a portion is missing. This table has over 150,000 clones, roughly 77% appearing once. Sequencing was carried out using PBMCs. The receptors originated from a woman in her forties or fifties in good health and CMV-seropositive.

The V and J genes are TRBV9 and TRBJ1-2; 8 bases line up with TRBD1. Germline CDR1 is SGDLS and CDR2 is YYNGEE. V shed 2 bases and J 3 bases; nucleotides not matched to a gene: 9. This CDR3 contains 16 residues. The CDR3 spells CASSVNSGGADYGYTF. CDR3 nucleotide sequence: TGTGCCAGCAGCGTTAACTCAGGGGGCGCCGACTATGGCTACACCTTC.

The V call is TRBV10-2, the J call TRBJ1-2; 11 bases fit TRBD1. This CDR3 region has 13 residues. Germline assignment: CDR1 WSHSY and CDR2 SAAADI. The junction had 1 base not matched to a gene; V was cut back by 6 bases and J by 4 bases. CDR3 nucleotide sequence: TGCGCCAGCAGAGGGACAGGGGGCTATGGCTACACCTTC. Amino acid sequence: CASRGTGGYGYTF.

CDR3 DNA sequence: TGTGCCAGCAGTTTAAAGGGACATCCCCAGCATTTT. It is translated as CASSLKGHPQHF. This chain links TRBV28 with TRBJ1-5; a weak D match, TRBD1 (6 bases). Between the trimmed V and J ends, which lost 2 bases and 10 bases, there was a span of 9 bases. CDR3 size: 12 residues. CDR1 is MDHEN and CDR2 is SYDVKM in the germline V gene. Complete variable domain (other parts from reference TRBV28 and TRBJ1-5): DVKVTQSSRYLVKRTGEKVFLECVQDMDHENMFWYRQDPGLGLRLIYFSYDVKMKEKGDIPEGYSVSREKKERFSLILESASTNQTSMYLCASSLKGHPQHFGDGTRLSIL.

V gene TRBV29-1 combines with J gene TRBJ1-2; tentative D call: TRBD1 (6 bases). This CDR3 contains 14 residues. Per the germline V gene, CDR1 is SQVTM and CDR2 is ANQGSEA. V was pared by 7 bases and J by 3 bases, with 18 bases between. The CDR3 loop reads CSALGGGSYYGYTF. The CDR3 coding sequence is TGCAGCGCTCTAGGGGGGGGAAGTTACTATGGCTACACCTTC.

This clone has just a few counts. The CDR3 sequence: CASRQGTGELFF. CDR3 nucleotide sequence: TGTGCCAGCAGGCAGGGTACCGGGGAGCTGTTTTTT. The rearrangement joins TRBV6-1 to TRBJ2-2, with D maybe TRBD1 (5 bases). The CDR3 spans 12 residues. The germline CDR1 and CDR2 sequences are MNHNS and SASEGT. V dropped 6 bases and J dropped 5 bases, with 7 bases sitting between them.

The V and J genes are TRBV28 and TRBJ1-1; 8 bases map to TRBD1. In germline, CDR1 is MDHEN, CDR2 SYDVKM. With 1 base clipped from V and 1 base from J, the junction kept 5 bases outside the gene matches. The CDR3 sequence is 16 residues long. The CDR3 bases are TGTGCCAGCAGTTTATATGCAGGGGGCGAGAACACTGAAGCTTTCTTT. Protein sequence: CASSLYAGGENTEAFF.

The genes are TRBV9 and TRBJ2-3, with TRBD2 as a possible D gene (5 bases). This CDR3 is built from 14 residues. CDR1 is SGDLS and CDR2 is YYNGEE in the germline V gene. Trimming cost V 3 bases and J 0 bases, with 8 bases left between them. CDR3 protein: CASSGGGSTDTQYF. DNA for the CDR3: TGTGCCAGCAGCGGAGGCGGGAGCACAGATACGCAGTATTTT.

Concerning this clone itself: The identical CDR3 is also encoded by other nucleotide sequences in the sample. The chain is built from TRBV9 and TRBJ2-1, with D perhaps TRBD2 (5 bases). The germline gives CDR1 SGDLS, CDR2 YYNGEE. This CDR3 region has 14 residues. Trimming cost V 3 bases and J 3 bases, with 10 bases left between them. For the CDR3, the DNA is TGTGCCAGCAGCGCCTCCGGGAACTACAATGAGCAGTTCTTC. Protein: CASSASGNYNEQFF.

CDR3 protein: CASRRTGGTGSSYEQYF. Written as DNA, the CDR3 is TGTGCCAGCCGAAGGACAGGGGGGACAGGGAGCTCCTACGAGCAGTACTTC. The V gene is TRBV5-4, the J gene TRBJ2-7; 10 bases map to TRBD1. Unmatched junction bases numbered 13, after V lost 7 bases and J lost 0 bases. The CDR3 has 17 amino acids. From germline, CDR1 is SGHNT and CDR2 YYREEE (reference sequence).

The V gene is TRBV19, the J gene TRBJ2-2; TRBD2 is a possible D gene (6 bases). This CDR3 comprises 15 residues. With 7 bases removed from V and 4 bases from J, the gap between germline ends came to 16 bases. The germline CDR1 and CDR2 sequences are LNHDA and SQIVND (reference sequence). CDR3 nucleotides: TGTGCCAGTAATGGGAACTGGAGGGGCACCGGGGAGCTGTTTTTT. It specifies CASNGNWRGTGELFF.

The chain couples TRBV15 to TRBJ1-2; 8 bases match TRBD1. Trimming removed 1 base from V and 13 bases from J; junction bases left unmatched: 8. Germline CDR1 reads LNHNV; CDR2 reads YYDKDF (reference sequence). The CDR3 is made up of 13 amino acids. CDR3 sequence (DNA): TGTGCCACCAGCAGAGCGGACAGGGCCGCCTCCACCTTC. It is translated as CATSRADRAASTF.

The rearrangement joins TRBV18 to TRBJ1-2; D call uncertain. The CDR3 is 13 amino acids. Between the trimmed V and J ends, which lost 3 bases and 2 bases, there was a span of 7 bases. Looked up from germline, CDR1 is KGHSH and CDR2 is LQKENI. The CDR3 is CASSPGDNYGYTF. In DNA form, the CDR3 reads TGTGCCAGCTCACCCGGAGACAACTATGGCTACACCTTC.

The chain combines TRBV28 with TRBJ1-1; D uncertain. Germline values: CDR1 MDHEN, CDR2 SYDVKM. This CDR3 comprises 12 residues. Trimming shortened V by 6 bases and J by 0 bases, and 5 bases separated the two germline ends. The CDR3 loop reads CASRLLNTEAFF. The CDR3 DNA follows: TGTGCCAGCAGACTTTTGAACACTGAAGCTTTCTTT.

This clone was recorded a few times. The CDR3 DNA reads as TGTGCCAGCAGTCGAATAGCGGGGGTTACCTCCTACGAGCAGTACTTC. Translating it yields CASSRIAGVTSYEQYF. The chain carries TRBV27 and TRBJ2-7; 9 bases fit TRBD2. Germline CDR1 is MNHEY and CDR2 is SMNVEV (reference sequence). Germline trimming cut 5 bases from V and 0 bases from J; bases unmatched to any gene: 8. CDR3 size: 16 residues.

The rearrangement uses TRBV28 and TRBJ2-3; 7 bases agree with TRBD2. The CDR3 totals 14 residues. The V segment lost 5 bases and the J segment 2 bases; nucleotides outside the gene matches: 4. The V gene's germline CDR1 is MDHEN and CDR2 SYDVKM. The CDR3 bases are TGTGCCAGCAGTCTTGGGGGGGTCACAGATACGCAGTATTTT. Encoded protein: CASSLGGVTDTQYF.

The chain employs TRBV19 and TRBJ1-1, with D possibly being TRBD1 (6 bases). Germline CDR1 and CDR2: LNHDA and SQIVND (reference sequence). The CDR3 spans 14 residues. Between the trimmed V and J ends, which lost 3 bases and 2 bases, there was a span of 10 bases. CDR3 DNA: TGTGCCAGTAGTATTGGGACAACAAACACTGAAGCTTTCTTT. As protein: CASSIGTTNTEAFF.

The chain joins TRBV4-2 to TRBJ2-1, with 9 bases aligning to TRBD2. The CDR3 has 22 amino acids. The germline V gene encodes CDR1 LGHNA and CDR2 YNFKEQ. The J segment lost 0 bases and the V segment lost 0 bases, leaving 18 bases of the junction unmatched. CDR3 residues: CASSQDVRGAGGSLSSYNEQFF. For the CDR3, the DNA is TGTGCCAGCAGCCAAGATGTCCGCGGGGCGGGAGGGTCTCTGAGCTCCTACAATGAGCAGTTCTTC.

The chain uses TRBV6-5 and TRBJ1-1, with TRBD1 matching over 7 bases. The V and J ends lost 5 bases and 5 bases, in that order; junction bases with no gene match: 5. The CDR3 runs to 13 residues. CDR1 MNHEY and CDR2 SVGAGI come from the germline V gene. CDR3 coding DNA: TGTGCCAGCAGTCCAAACAGGGGAACTGAAGCTTTCTTT. This sequence encodes CASSPNRGTEAFF.

The chain carries TRBV5-1 and TRBJ1-4, with TRBD1 as a possible D gene (6 bases). The CDR3 extends over 14 amino acids. CDR1 is SGHRS, CDR2 YFSETQ, per germline. The V gene lost 4 bases and the J gene lost 5 bases, with 12 bases spanning the gap. As DNA, the CDR3 is TGCGCCAGCAGCCCAGGGGAATTAAATGAAAAACTGTTTTTT. Translation gives CASSPGELNEKLFF.

This clone was found a few times. CDR3 amino acids: CASSPEVRSGEKLFF. The CDR3 nucleotides read TGTGCCAGCAGCCCAGAGGTGCGGTCGGGTGAAAAACTGTTTTTT. The rearrangement links TRBV7-9 to TRBJ1-4; the D is unclear. This CDR3 has 15 residues. Trimming stripped 5 bases from V and 7 bases from J, with 17 bases between. Germline V gene data show CDR1 as SEHNR and CDR2 as FQNEAQ (reference sequence).

The chain is built from TRBV4-1 and TRBJ1-1, with 7 bases that match TRBD1. Germline CDR1 MGHRA, CDR2 YSYEKL. Unmatched junction bases numbered 5, after V lost 0 bases and J lost 7 bases. This CDR3 is built from 14 residues. This chain's CDR3 is CASSQEKGQIEAFF. CDR3 DNA: TGCGCCAGCAGCCAAGAAAAGGGACAGATTGAAGCTTTCTTT.

The chain uses TRBV29-1 and TRBJ1-1, with 7 bases identical to TRBD1. V shed 3 bases, J shed 11 bases, and the junction held 3 bases outside the gene matches. The CDR3 extends over 10 amino acids. The germline CDR1 and CDR2 sequences are SQVTM and ANQGSEA. CDR3 amino acids: CSVDDRVAFF. The DNA of the CDR3 is TGCAGCGTTGACGACAGGGTGGCTTTCTTT.

CDR3 amino acids: CASSLGGKNEQYF. The CDR3 DNA is TGTGCCAGCAGTTTAGGGGGGAAAAACGAGCAGTACTTC. The rearrangement links TRBV28 to TRBJ2-7, with D maybe TRBD2 (6 bases). Germline loops: CDR1 MDHEN, CDR2 SYDVKM. The CDR3 runs to 13 residues. V shed 2 bases and J shed 5 bases, with 10 bases lying between them. Variable domain in full (rest from reference TRBV28 and TRBJ2-7): DVKVTQSSRYLVKRTGEKVFLECVQDMDHENMFWYRQDPGLGLRLIYFSYDVKMKEKGDIPEGYSVSREKKERFSLILESASTNQTSMYLCASSLGGKNEQYFGPGTRLTVT.

This sequence joins TRBV2 and TRBJ2-1, with 9 bases fitting TRBD2. With V trimmed by 7 bases and J by 4 bases, 8 bases remained unmatched. Germline CDR1 reads SNHLY; CDR2 reads FYNNEI. This CDR3 comprises 15 residues. The CDR3 region is CASNQLAGGYNEQFF. As DNA, the CDR3 is TGTGCCAGCAACCAGCTGGCGGGAGGGTACAATGAGCAGTTCTTC.

The chain uses TRBV7-2 and TRBJ2-4; 8 nucleotides match TRBD1. Germline-derived CDR1 and CDR2 are SGHTA and FQGNSA. The CDR3 is 16 residues long. V gave up 2 bases and J gave up 8 bases; unmatched junction bases: 11. The CDR3 DNA reads as TGTGCCAGCAGCTTATTAGGACACAGGGGGATAGACATTCAGTACTTC. Protein: CASSLLGHRGIDIQYF.

J is TRBJ2-7 and V is TRBV27, with 8 bases aligning to TRBD2. The length of the CDR3 is 14 residues. V gave up 8 bases and J gave up 2 bases; unmatched junction bases: 8. CDR1 MNHEY and CDR2 SMNVEV come from the germline V gene (reference sequence). The CDR3 region has the DNA TGTGCCAGCGGTCACGGGGGGGCCACCTACGAGCAGTACTTC. It specifies CASGHGGATYEQYF.

This CDR3 is CSVRTGFYGYTF. The CDR3 DNA follows: TGCAGCGTCAGGACAGGGTTCTATGGCTACACCTTC. J is TRBJ1-2 and V is TRBV29-1, with 8 bases aligning to TRBD1. The germline CDR1 and CDR2 sequences are SQVTM and ANQGSEA. V dropped 6 bases and J dropped 4; count of bases not matched to a gene: 4. This CDR3 is built from 12 residues.

The gene calls are TRBV10-3 and TRBJ2-5; perhaps TRBD2 as D (6 bases). The germline CDR1 and CDR2 sequences are ENHRY and SYGVKD. This CDR3 is built from 15 residues. V shed 6 bases and J shed 5 bases, with 19 bases lying between them. As DNA, the CDR3 is TGTGCCATCAGCCCCGAGTCAGGGACTCGGGAGACCCAGTACTTC. As protein: CAISPESGTRETQYF.

V and J are TRBV7-8 and TRBJ1-5, with a tentative D call TRBD1 (5 bases). V was pared by 6 bases and J by 4 bases, with 16 bases between. This CDR3 region has 15 residues. CDR1 SGHVS and CDR2 FQNEAQ come from the germline V gene. This chain's CDR3 is CASSPGELGNQPQHF. Here the CDR3 DNA reads TGTGCCAGCAGTCCGGGGGAGTTGGGAAATCAGCCCCAGCATTTT.

This chain links TRBV19 with TRBJ2-7; weak D call: TRBD1 (6 bases). Trimming left V 5 bases short and J 0 bases short, with 17 bases between. Germline V gene sequence: CDR1 LNHDA, CDR2 SQIVND (reference sequence). The CDR3 loop spans 16 amino acids. CDR3 region: CASSVAGTWNSYEQYF. CDR3 DNA sequence: TGTGCCAGTAGTGTAGCCGGGACATGGAACTCCTACGAGCAGTACTTC.

This clone was seen just once. The rearrangement links TRBV28 to TRBJ1-4; D is ambiguous. The CDR3 runs to 13 residues. Trimming stripped 4 bases from V and 5 bases from J, with 8 bases between. Germline lookup yields CDR1 MDHEN and CDR2 SYDVKM. The CDR3 is CASSSGRNEKLFF. CDR3 DNA: TGTGCCAGCAGTTCTGGGAGGAATGAAAAACTGTTTTTT.

The chain is built from TRBV5-1 and TRBJ1-2; TRBD1 matches at 7 bases. Trimming cost V 3 bases and J 8 bases; bases outside gene matches: 7. This CDR3 has 13 amino acids. Germline assignment: CDR1 SGHRS and CDR2 YFSETQ. This CDR3 reads CASSSGGSDGYTF. The CDR3 DNA reads TGCGCCAGCAGCTCAGGGGGATCGGACGGCTACACCTTC.